This T cell receptor (beta chain) was observed in a study of blood T cell repertoires in COVID-19. Looking at the study overall: The study drew acute and convalescent COVID-19 samples from the United States, Italy and Spain. T cells, B-cell-depleted T cells, or PBMCs supplied cDNA or gDNA.

Authors' processing steps: Researchers report that nucleated cell counts were estimated from reference gene primer amplification. TCRdb keeps only in-frame clones here, not all; method: immunoSEQ multiplex PCR. V and J calls and clone size are those listed in that table; D and trimming were worked out from the DNA. The sample yields about 80,000 clones, around 77% seen once. This CDR3 is 16 amino acids long. CDR1 is MNHEY and CDR2 is SVGAGI in the germline V gene. With 0 bases clipped from V and 4 bases from J, the junction kept 5 bases outside the gene matches. Material: peripheral blood. This rearrangement joins TRBV6-5 to TRBJ2-5, with TRBD2 matching over 10 bases. The TCR sequence derives from a man between 65 and 85 years old with active or convalescent COVID-19. The CDR3 sequence: CASSYSLAGGGETQYF. Written as DNA, the CDR3 is TGTGCCAGCAGTTACTCGTTAGCGGGGGGAGGAGAGACCCAGTACTTC.